This T cell receptor (beta chain) was sequenced in a study of T cells after yellow fever vaccination. The germline V gene has CDR1 MNHEY and CDR2 SVGAGI. The CDR3 spans 12 residues. Trimming took off 2 bases at V and 7 bases at J, with 3 bases between the two ends. Points from the study as a whole: High-abundance clonotypes from the bulk population could contaminate FACS-sorted repertoires. Post-booster reappearance was seen for most primary-vaccination clones (about 96% CD4, around 90% CD8). A small share of clonotypes appeared in both CD4 and CD8 compartments.

5'RACE template switching produced TCR cDNA carrying a universal primer site and UMIs. TCRdb reprocessed the 5' RACE reads with MiXCR, giving one entry per CDR3 protein. This table has a few hundred thousand distinct CDR3 sequences, around 5.3% appearing once. This clonotype was found a few times. Antigen specificity is unknown. Since a much larger clone is just one base distant, this may be a read error. The input for sequencing was CD4+ T cells sorted from PBMCs, taken on the day of the yellow fever booster vaccination. The clonotype was recovered from a man between 18 and 29 years old who received the YFV17D yellow fever vaccine. The rearrangement joins TRBV6-5 to TRBJ1-6; D ambiguous. The CDR3 sequence: CASSYRNSPLHF. CDR3 nucleotide sequence: TGTGCCAGCAGTTACCGGAATTCACCCCTCCACTTT.